This record concerns one T cell receptor (beta chain) sequence. The specificity of this receptor is unknown. Nothing much larger sits one base from this clone, and base qualities are not available. The sample belongs to a study of blood T cell repertoires in COVID-19 (dated by TCRdb to the early 2020s). For the study in its entirety: Samples covering the acute and convalescent phases of COVID-19 were provided by collaborators in the United States, Italy and Spain. The repertoires were released in a freely available public database meant as a resource for research on the immune response to SARS-CoV-2. The material from the prospective study consisted of cDNA or gDNA derived from T cells, B-cell-depleted T cells, or PBMCs. The dataset comprised deeply sampled blood TCRbeta repertoires from subjects exposed to, actively infected with, or recovered from COVID-19. Samples came from the ongoing ImmuneRACE study (first 160 participants) plus 1,254 subjects from 6 global collaborators. The sample metadata nearly always contained a de-identified subject ID, COVID-19 status, age in years and sex. Where HLA class I and class II types were available, the types were taken from metadata supplied by the sample provider, not from assay-based typing.

The collaborating institutions used their own protocols to collect whole blood in K2EDTA tubes. For TCRbeta analysis, collaborator samples were shipped as frozen whole blood, as isolated PBMCs, or as DNA extracted from either sample type. The immunoSEQ Assay, a bias-controlled multiplex PCR, was used to amplify TCRbeta CDR3 regions from genomic DNA. The authors' pipeline ran thus. Nucleated cell counts per sample were estimated from amplification of reference gene primers within the assay. To quantify the absolute abundance of each unique TCRbeta CDR3 rearrangement, sequence reads were collapsed and filtered. For each sample, productive Simpson clonality was calculated by taking the square root of Simpson's diversity index across productive rearrangements. TCRdb took this table from immuneACCESS and kept in-frame rearrangements with V and J called. Such tables lack part of the clones; where checked against another copy, unresolved V genes explain under half of the gap, and the rest is unexplained. From that table come the V and J calls and clone size; the DNA was used to work out D and trimming. This sample lists roughly 190,000 clones; around 86% were detected once. Clones ranked in the top ten supply around 3.3% of the sample.

CDR1 and CDR2 are read off the germline V gene as MNHEY and SVGEGT. The CDR3 contains 16 residues, cysteine and phenylalanine counted. Only the CDR3 portion is preserved as DNA: 48 bases, with reading frame beginning at the first base. V drops 4 bases and J drops 6 bases, leaving 22 bases in between. Overall study results and their limits: How much clinical and demographic metadata was included differed by source and by participant, and the metadata was provided uncurated.

The source is a man aged 70-80 years with acute or convalescent COVID-19. The sample consisted of peripheral blood. The sequence links TRBV6-2 or TRBV6-3 to TRBJ2-7; the D gene is unclear. The CDR3 loop reads CASSFRVRMIPGEQYF. In nucleotide form, the sequence is TGTGCCAGCAGTTTCCGGGTGCGGATGATCCCGGGCGAGCAGTACTTC.